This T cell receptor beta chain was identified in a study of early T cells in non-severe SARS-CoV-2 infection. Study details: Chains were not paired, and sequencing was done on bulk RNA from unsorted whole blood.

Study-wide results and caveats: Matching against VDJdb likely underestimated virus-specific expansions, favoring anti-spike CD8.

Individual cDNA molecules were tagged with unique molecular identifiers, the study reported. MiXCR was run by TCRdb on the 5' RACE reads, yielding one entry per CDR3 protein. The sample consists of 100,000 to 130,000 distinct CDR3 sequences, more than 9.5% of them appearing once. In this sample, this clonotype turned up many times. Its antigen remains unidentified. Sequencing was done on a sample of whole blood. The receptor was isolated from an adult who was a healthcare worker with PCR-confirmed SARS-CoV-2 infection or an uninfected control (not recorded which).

The CDR3 sequence is CARACHFYEQYF. The CDR3 DNA reads as TGTGCCAGGGCCTGCCATTTCTACGAGCAGTACTTC. The chain joins TRBV12-3 or TRBV12-4 to TRBJ2-7, with no clear D. This CDR3 has 12 residues. V shed 9 bases and J shed 3 bases, with 12 bases lying between them.